The sequence of this TCR beta chain was determined in a study of blood T cell repertoires in COVID-19. Seattle enrolled patients during active infection and tracked them longitudinally. Authors' analysis steps: The assay estimated nucleated cells by amplifying reference gene primers. Assay: immunoSEQ multiplex PCR; the TCRdb copy retains only in-frame clones and omits some. V and J calls plus clone size are reproduced from that table; the DNA served to infer D and trimming. The sample records hundreds of thousands of clones, roughly 89% being singletons. Germline V gene lookup returns CDR1 WNHNN and CDR2 SYGVQD (reference sequence). V lost 4 bases to trimming and J lost 1 base, with 8 bases between them. CDR3 length: 14 residues.

The V and J genes are TRBV10-1 and TRBJ1-3; D unclear. What was sequenced was peripheral blood. This TCR came from a man aged 18-30 years with COVID-19, enrolled during active disease. The CDR3 DNA reads as TGCGCCAGCAGTGGAGTGTATTCTGGAAACACCATATATTTT. It is translated as CASSGVYSGNTIYF.